This TCR beta chain comes out of a study of blood T cell repertoires in COVID-19. The wider study: Researchers got acute and convalescent COVID-19 samples from the United States, Italy and Spain.

There are 14 residues in the CDR3. Germline CDR1 and CDR2: MNHEY and SMNVEV (reference sequence). The germline V and J ends were trimmed by 5 bases and 0 bases, with 10 bases remaining between them. The repertoire was sequenced with immunoSEQ multiplex PCR; TCRdb's copy has only in-frame clones and lacks some. The data contain a few hundred thousand clones, about 88% of them singletons. This chain links TRBV27 with TRBJ1-1; D is uncertain. The TCR was taken from a man aged 45-60 years who had recovered from COVID-19. The sequenced sample was peripheral blood. The CDR3 here is CASSRTTLNTEAFF. Here the CDR3 DNA reads TGTGCCAGCAGTCGGACTACTTTGAACACTGAAGCTTTCTTT.